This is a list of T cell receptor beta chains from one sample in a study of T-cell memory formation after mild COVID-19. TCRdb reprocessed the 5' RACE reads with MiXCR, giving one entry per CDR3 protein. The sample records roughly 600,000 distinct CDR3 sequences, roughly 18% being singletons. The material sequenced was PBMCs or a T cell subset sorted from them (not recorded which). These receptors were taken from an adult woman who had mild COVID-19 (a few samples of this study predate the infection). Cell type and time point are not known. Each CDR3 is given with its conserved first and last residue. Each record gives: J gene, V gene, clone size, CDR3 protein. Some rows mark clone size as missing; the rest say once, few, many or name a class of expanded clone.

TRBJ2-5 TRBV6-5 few CASSYVGGAEETQYF
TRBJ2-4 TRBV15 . CATSRPPGDSGSFAKNIQYF
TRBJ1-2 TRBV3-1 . CANSQGGQLLRGYTF
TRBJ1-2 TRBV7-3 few CASSLKGRENYGYTF
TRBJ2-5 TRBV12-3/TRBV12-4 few CASSPRGPTETQYF
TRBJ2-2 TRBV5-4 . CASSFGSPTGELFF
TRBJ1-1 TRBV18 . CASSPFPQGASTEAFF
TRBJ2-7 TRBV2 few CASAGHEQYF
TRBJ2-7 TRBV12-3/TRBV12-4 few CASSLRGFSGTSDYEQYF
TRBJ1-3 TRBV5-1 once CASMADLSGNTIYF
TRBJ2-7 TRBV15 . CATSRGGTSGGSYEQYF
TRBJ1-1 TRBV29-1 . CSVDQGNTEAFF
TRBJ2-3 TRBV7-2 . CASGDPRDTQYF
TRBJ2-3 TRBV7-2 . CASSLGRAHILTDTQYF
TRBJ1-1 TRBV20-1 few CSARPPQGAVAEAFF
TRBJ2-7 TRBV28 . CASSPLLLARSYEQYF
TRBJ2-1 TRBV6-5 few CASSYYPPLAGGYNEQFF
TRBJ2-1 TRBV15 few CATQHVTSGSDEQFF
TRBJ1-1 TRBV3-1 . CASSQAAGRTEAFF